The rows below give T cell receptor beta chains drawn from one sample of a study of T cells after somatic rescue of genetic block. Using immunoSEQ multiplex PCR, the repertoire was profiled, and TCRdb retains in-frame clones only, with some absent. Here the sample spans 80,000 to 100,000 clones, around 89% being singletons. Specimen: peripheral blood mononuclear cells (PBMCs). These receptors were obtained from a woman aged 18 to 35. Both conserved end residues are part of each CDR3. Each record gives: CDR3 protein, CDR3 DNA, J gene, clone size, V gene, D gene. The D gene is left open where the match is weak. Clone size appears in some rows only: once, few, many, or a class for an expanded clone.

CDR3aa: CASSVVGARTSGPPSYNEQFF
CDR3nt: TGTGCCAGCAGCGTAGTTGGGGCCCGGACTAGCGGGCCTCCATCCTACAATGAGCAGTTCTTC
j_gene: TRBJ2-1
abundance: once
v_gene: TRBV9
d_gene: TRBD2

CDR3aa: CASTLSGEQYF
CDR3nt: TGTGCCAGCACCTTATCCGGCGAGCAGTACTTC
j_gene: TRBJ2-7
abundance: once
v_gene: TRBV28
d_gene: .

CDR3aa: CASSFPGLGGETQYF
CDR3nt: TGTGCCAGCAGCTTTCCGGGACTAGGGGGGGAGACCCAGTACTTC
j_gene: TRBJ2-5
abundance: .
v_gene: TRBV5-4
d_gene: TRBD2

CDR3aa: CASSQTNTGELFF
CDR3nt: TGTGCCAGCTCGCAAACGAACACCGGGGAGCTGTTTTTT
j_gene: TRBJ2-2
abundance: few
v_gene: TRBV27
d_gene: .

CDR3aa: CASSSRQGAVSSYNSPLHF
CDR3nt: TGTGCCAGCAGTTCCCGACAGGGGGCCGTAAGCTCCTATAATTCACCCCTCCACTTT
j_gene: TRBJ1-6
abundance: once
v_gene: TRBV27
d_gene: TRBD1

CDR3aa: CASTDPLGRSYEQYF
CDR3nt: TGCGCCAGCACGGACCCGCTGGGACGGTCCTACGAGCAGTACTTC
j_gene: TRBJ2-7
abundance: .
v_gene: TRBV5-1
d_gene: .

CDR3aa: CASTGGRYGYTF
CDR3nt: TGTGCCAGCACGGGGGGTCGCTATGGCTACACCTTC
j_gene: TRBJ1-2
abundance: few
v_gene: TRBV2
d_gene: .

CDR3aa: CASSVGGAGYEQYF
CDR3nt: TGTGCCAGCAGCGTCGGGGGAGCGGGATACGAGCAGTACTTC
j_gene: TRBJ2-7
abundance: .
v_gene: TRBV9
d_gene: TRBD2

CDR3aa: CASSPSRNRGYQETQYF
CDR3nt: TGTGCCAGCTCACCCTCCCGGAACCGGGGGTACCAAGAGACCCAGTACTTC
j_gene: TRBJ2-5
abundance: .
v_gene: TRBV18
d_gene: .

CDR3aa: CASTPRRADTQYF
CDR3nt: TGTGCCAGCACCCCGAGGCGGGCAGATACGCAGTATTTT
j_gene: TRBJ2-3
abundance: .
v_gene: TRBV27
d_gene: .

CDR3aa: CATSSETSGTLYEQFF
CDR3nt: TGTGCCACCAGCTCCGAAACTAGCGGGACTTTGTATGAGCAGTTCTTC
j_gene: TRBJ2-1
abundance: .
v_gene: TRBV15
d_gene: TRBD2

CDR3aa: CASSSENTIYF
CDR3nt: TGCGCCAGCAGCTCAGAAAACACCATATATTTT
j_gene: TRBJ1-3
abundance: .
v_gene: TRBV5-1
d_gene: .

CDR3aa: CATSRDGGTGAAQYF
CDR3nt: TGTGCCACCAGCAGAGATGGTGGGACAGGGGCCGCGCAGTATTTT
j_gene: TRBJ2-3
abundance: once
v_gene: TRBV15
d_gene: TRBD1

CDR3aa: CASSVEQSSYNEQFF
CDR3nt: TGCGCCAGCAGTGTTGAGCAGAGCTCCTACAATGAGCAGTTCTTC
j_gene: TRBJ2-1
abundance: .
v_gene: TRBV10-2
d_gene: .

CDR3aa: CASSLGATSTDTQYF
CDR3nt: TGCGCCAGCAGCTTGGGGGCAACTAGCACAGATACGCAGTATTTT
j_gene: TRBJ2-3
abundance: .
v_gene: TRBV5-1
d_gene: .

CDR3aa: CASSKGRVRDEQYF
CDR3nt: TGTGCCAGCAGCAAGGGAAGGGTCCGGGACGAGCAGTACTTC
j_gene: TRBJ2-7
abundance: .
v_gene: TRBV27
d_gene: .

CDR3aa: CASSFGSVQDGYTF
CDR3nt: TGTGCCAGCAGCTTCGGTTCGGTACAGGATGGCTACACCTTC
j_gene: TRBJ1-2
abundance: .
v_gene: TRBV5-8
d_gene: .

CDR3aa: CASSPTGPTSGAFF
CDR3nt: TGTGCCAGCAGCCCCACCGGGCCGACATCGGGGGCTTTCTTT
j_gene: TRBJ1-1
abundance: .
v_gene: TRBV28
d_gene: .

CDR3aa: CASSGPVDWTGNQPQHF
CDR3nt: TGTGCCAGCAGCGGGCCGGTGGATTGGACGGGGAATCAGCCCCAGCATTTT
j_gene: TRBJ1-5
abundance: few
v_gene: TRBV7-9
d_gene: .

CDR3aa: CASSIGPTANYEQYF
CDR3nt: TGTGCCAGTAGTATAGGTCCAACCGCGAACTACGAGCAGTACTTC
j_gene: TRBJ2-7
abundance: .
v_gene: TRBV19
d_gene: .

CDR3aa: CASSSSKGGTGGSGANVLTF
CDR3nt: TGTGCCAGCAGCTCCTCCAAAGGGGGTACAGGGGGCTCTGGGGCCAACGTCCTGACTTTC
j_gene: TRBJ2-6
abundance: once
v_gene: TRBV28
d_gene: TRBD1

CDR3aa: CASSFGSGGTYEQYF
CDR3nt: TGCGCCAGCAGCTTCGGGTCCGGCGGGACCTACGAGCAGTACTTC
j_gene: TRBJ2-7
abundance: .
v_gene: TRBV5-1
d_gene: .

CDR3aa: CATTRTGGEQFF
CDR3nt: TGTGCCACCACGCGGACAGGCGGTGAGCAGTTCTTC
j_gene: TRBJ2-1
abundance: .
v_gene: TRBV19
d_gene: TRBD1

CDR3aa: CASSQGLRQALRGANVLTF
CDR3nt: TGTGCCAGCAGCCAAGGGTTGAGGCAGGCACTGAGGGGGGCCAACGTCCTGACTTTC
j_gene: TRBJ2-6
abundance: .
v_gene: TRBV14
d_gene: .

CDR3aa: CASSLSTTGDLTYEQYF
CDR3nt: TGTGCCAGCAGCTTAAGTACGACAGGGGACCTCACCTACGAGCAGTACTTC
j_gene: TRBJ2-7
abundance: .
v_gene: TRBV7-6
d_gene: TRBD1

CDR3aa: CASSRDRYNEQFF
CDR3nt: TGTGCCAGCAGCAGGGACAGATACAATGAGCAGTTCTTC
j_gene: TRBJ2-1
abundance: .
v_gene: TRBV21-1
d_gene: .

CDR3aa: CASSMGLRETQYF
CDR3nt: TGTGCCAGTAGTATGGGGCTGAGGGAGACCCAGTACTTC
j_gene: TRBJ2-5
abundance: .
v_gene: TRBV19
d_gene: .

CDR3aa: CATSRDFGTPAGEKLFF
CDR3nt: TGTGCCACCAGCAGAGATTTCGGGACACCGGCGGGTGAAAAACTGTTTTTT
j_gene: TRBJ1-4
abundance: .
v_gene: TRBV15
d_gene: .

CDR3aa: CASSPWGLQETQYF
CDR3nt: TGTGCCAGCAGCCCCTGGGGTCTTCAAGAGACCCAGTACTTC
j_gene: TRBJ2-5
abundance: .
v_gene: TRBV5-5
d_gene: .